This T cell receptor beta chain was sequenced during a study of shared clonotypes between healthy human individuals (TCRdb year 2020). For the wider study: A few men and a couple of women, aged 18 to 49 years, made up the cohort. For each donor, CD4 naive and CD4 memory were each run on three plates, CD8 naive on two plates, and CD8 memory on one plate. To estimate repertoire size and how much clonotypes are shared between individuals, the study performed deep sequencing of blood TCR repertoires from about 5 healthy adults. To increase sequencing depth and limit assay-specific biases, different laboratories used diverse techniques to prepare libraries and sequence TCR repertoires. Each donor's leukapheresis produced roughly between roughly 0.94 and 9.5 billion PBMCs. Overall results and qualifications from the work: When several donors were compared, the shared fraction of clonotypes was roughly 5% for naive CD4, approximately 3.3% for naive CD8, about 2.4% for memory CD4, and about 0.36% for memory CD8. Sampling was restricted to blood, and TCR repertoires in tissues likely differ from the TCR repertoires found in blood. Even with the large sequencing depth, rarefaction of the sorted-subset datasets indicated that sequencing was incomplete. Because the study included a small number of donors, the genetic and exposure-history diversity represented was limited. Clonotypes shared by all four sorted-subset donors showed higher generation probabilities than non-shared clonotypes. Naive subsets generally had larger estimated clonotype richness than memory subsets did. Pairwise subsampling led to the expectation that sequencing depth would affect the degree of clonotype sharing among donors.

To note about this clone: The target of this receptor is not known. The record has no base qualities; no much larger clone is one base away.

Using the deep immunoSEQ assay, TCR CDR3 regions were amplified from genomic DNA by multiplex PCR. Extracted genomic DNA from each cell subset was distributed evenly across all wells of several immunoSEQ 96-well plates, and each plate was treated as a replicate. For sorted subsets, roughly 200 ng genomic DNA, equal to 25,000 to 35,000 T cell genomes, was loaded into each replicate PCR. Purified libraries were measured with a Qubit 3.0 fluorometer, size-checked on a Bioanalyzer 2100, and measured again with the KAPA Library Quantification kit. A separate single-read 150-cycle Illumina NextSeq 550 flow cell was used to sequence each immunoSEQ 96-well plate. As for the original processing: Because the immunoSEQ output held only junctional sequences and lacked quality scores, the filtering could not match the filtering applied to full-length reads. To assign V/J genes and CDR3, sequences were annotated using PyIR, a Python wrapper for IgBLAST v1.9, with IMGT germline references. Reads with weak V/J assignments (E-value above 1e-6), missing CDR3, stop codons, out-of-frame junctions, or ambiguous translated residues were removed. V3J clonotypes were defined as sequences sharing an identical inferred V gene, J gene, and CDR3 amino acid sequence. To compute the percentage overlap between repertoires, the number of shared unique clonotypes was divided by the size of the smaller repertoire. Richness of each repertoire was evaluated using RTK rarefaction, the Chao1 estimator, and Recon v2.1 estimates of unobserved clonotypes. For all TCRbeta clonotypes obtained by the gDNA method from a handful of donors, generation probabilities were computed with OLGA. TCRdb holds this immuneACCESS table with in-frame rearrangements only. Some clones are missing; in checked studies, unresolved V genes explain under half, and the rest has no known cause. For V, J and clone size, that table is used; D and trimming come from the DNA. Recorded for this sample are around 2,000,000 clones; about 92% of them occurred a single time. About 1.8% of the sample rests with the top ten.

CD8 naive samples were obtained by positive selection for CCR7 among CD45RO-negative cells, yielding a CD45RA+CCR7+ population from which TemRA cells were excluded. The donors were healthy, HIV-negative adults who had no recently reported acute infections or vaccinations. All donors were Caucasian adults living in Nashville, Tennessee, USA. After blood collection by leukapheresis, PBMCs were isolated using Ficoll-Histopaque density gradient centrifugation and then cryopreserved in the vapor phase of liquid nitrogen. Analytical flow cytometry was used to check the purity and quantity of each magnetically sorted T cell population. Genomic DNA was isolated from every sorted fraction and measured by UV absorbance on a Nanodrop 2000c. Including cysteine and phenylalanine, the CDR3 has 15 amino acids. Here the CDR3 DNA is all that survives: 45 bases in frame from base 1. V has 0 bases trimmed and J has 1 base trimmed; junction bases matching no gene number 5. The CDR1 and CDR2 encoded by the germline V gene are SQVTM and ANQGSEA.

The TCR originated in a man between 18 and 35 years old in good health. Some clones in this sample may be carry-over from other donors' samples. The sequence joins TRBV29-1 to TRBJ1-1, with 7 bases in between that match TRBD1. Material: naive CD8+ T cells from PBMCs. In light of the paper, this sample's cell subset or site label describes: CD45RA+CCR7+. The CDR3 has the sequence CSVEDDRDPNTEAFF. The sequenced DNA: TGCAGCGTTGAAGATGACAGGGATCCGAACACTGAAGCTTTCTTT.